The present entry profiles one T cell receptor (beta chain) with its context. Its antigen is currently unknown. The data stem from a study of shared clonotypes between healthy human individuals. The donor cohort consisted entirely of Caucasian adults residing in Nashville, Tennessee. This table comes from immunoSEQ multiplex PCR, and its TCRdb copy is limited to in-frame clones, with some not included. The sample records millions of clones, 90% to 95% being singletons. Study-wide results and limits: Estimated clonotype richness was generally higher in naive than memory subsets. How much donors shared clonotypes was expected to be affected by sequencing depth. It was the non-shared clonotypes that had lower generation probabilities than clonotypes shared by all four donors.

The origin of this receptor is a man aged 18 to 29 in good health. The specimen sequenced was naive CD4+ T cells sorted from blood. Sample subset: CD45RA+ positively selected.

CDR3 sequence: CASSPTGLGNTIYF. In nucleotides, the CDR3 is TGTGCCAGCTCACCCACAGGGTTGGGAAACACCATATATTTT. V usage is TRBV18 and J usage is TRBJ1-3; D possibly corresponds to TRBD1 (6 bases). V dropped 3 bases and J dropped 4 bases, with 10 bases sitting between them. Germline values: CDR1 KGHSH, CDR2 LQKENI. The CDR3 contains 14 residues.